This T cell receptor beta chain was captured in a study of blood T cell repertoires in COVID-19 (dated by TCRdb to between 2020 and 2021). Regarding the complete study: The collaborator samples originated in the United States, Italy and Spain and spanned the acute and convalescent phases of COVID-19. The repertoires were released in a freely available public database meant as a resource for research on the immune response to SARS-CoV-2. The material from the prospective study consisted of cDNA or gDNA derived from T cells, B-cell-depleted T cells, or PBMCs. Where available, HLA class I and class II types were taken from metadata supplied by the sample provider and were not determined by assay-based typing. A de-identified subject ID, COVID-19 status, age in years and sex were almost always included in the sample metadata. Samples were obtained from the ongoing ImmuneRACE study (first 160 participants) and from 1,254 subjects provided by 6 global collaborators. Deeply sampled blood TCRbeta repertoires from subjects exposed to, actively infected with, or recovered from COVID-19 were included in the dataset.

What the study reported, not specific to this receptor: The amount of clinical and demographic metadata varied by source and participant and was provided uncurated.

A note on this clone: The antigen it binds to is not known. Per-nucleotide qualities are absent, and no much larger clonotype sits a single base away.

One collaborating source in Seattle enrolled patients while the patients were actively infected and followed the patients over time throughout the course of disease. Whole blood was collected in K2EDTA tubes by collaborating institutions according to the institutions' own protocols. For TCRbeta analysis, collaborator samples were shipped as frozen whole blood, as isolated PBMCs, or as DNA extracted from either sample type. The germline V gene (reference sequence) provides CDR1 GTSNPN and CDR2 SVGIG. V ends up 1 base short and J 5 bases short, with an unmatched junction base count of 22. From the cysteine through the phenylalanine, the CDR3 covers 21 amino acids. Solely the CDR3 DNA is kept, with 63 bases framed from the first base. The immunoSEQ Assay, a bias-controlled multiplex PCR, was used to amplify TCRbeta CDR3 regions from genomic DNA. As for how the authors treated the data: Within the assay, amplification of reference gene primers was used to estimate how many nucleated cells each sample contained. To quantify the absolute abundance of each unique TCRbeta CDR3 rearrangement, sequence reads were collapsed and filtered. Productive Simpson clonality was computed per sample as the square root of Simpson's diversity index over productive rearrangements. TCRdb retrieved this table from immuneACCESS and kept in-frame rearrangements only. Not all clones are present; in checked studies, unresolved V genes account for under half, and no reason is known for the remainder. The V and J calls and clone size were taken over from that table, and D and trimming were inferred from the DNA. Recorded for this sample are roughly 230,000 clones; 80% to 85% of them occurred a single time. In total, the top ten clones hold roughly a tenth of the sample.

The chain links TRBV30 with TRBJ2-3; a stretch of 12 junction bases matches TRBD2. The TCR comes from an elderly woman with COVID-19, enrolled during active disease. Sequencing used peripheral blood. The nucleotides read TGTGCCTGGAGTGCGGGTCTCACTAGCGGGGGGTCCGGATTTAGAAGAGATACGCAGTATTTT. Translated, this is CAWSAGLTSGGSGFRRDTQYF.